Sequencing of this TCR beta chain was carried out in a study of CD8+CD57+ T cells in acquired aplastic anemia. Study in general: Yields of DNA that came from sorted CD4+ and CD8+ cells averaged approximately 3.2 ug.

TCR beta VDJ and CDR3 profiles were obtained from a genomic DNA template. In TCRdb, the reads were re-called with MiXCR into one record per CDR3 protein. In the table there are roughly 63,000 distinct CDR3 sequences, roughly half of which are singletons. Study results and limitations: Between the patient and control groups, CD8+ Simpson's diversity did not differ significantly.

Comment on this clonotype: The antigen remains unidentified.

The receptor comes from a human donor in good health, serving as a control. Material: sorted CD4+, CD8+, or CD8+CD57+ T cells (not recorded which) from PBMCs.

DNA for the CDR3: TGTGCCAGCAGCTTAATGGCCAATCAGCCCCAGCATTTT. This translates into CASSLMANQPQHF. This chain connects TRBV7-9 to TRBJ1-5; D remains ambiguous. This CDR3 is built from 13 residues. Germline values: CDR1 SEHNR, CDR2 FQNEAQ (reference sequence). V lost 2 bases, J lost 3 bases, and 5 bases lay in between.